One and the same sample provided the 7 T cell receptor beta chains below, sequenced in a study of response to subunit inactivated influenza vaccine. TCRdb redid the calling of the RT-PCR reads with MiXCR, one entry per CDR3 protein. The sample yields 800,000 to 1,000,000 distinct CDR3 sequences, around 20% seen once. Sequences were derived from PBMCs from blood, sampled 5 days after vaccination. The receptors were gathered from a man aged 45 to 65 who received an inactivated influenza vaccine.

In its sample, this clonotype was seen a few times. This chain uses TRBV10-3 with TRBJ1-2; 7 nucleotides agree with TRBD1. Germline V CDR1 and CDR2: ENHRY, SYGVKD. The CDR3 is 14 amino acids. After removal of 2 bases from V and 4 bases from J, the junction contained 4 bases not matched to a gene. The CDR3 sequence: CAISEPRDSYGYTF. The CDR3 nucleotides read TGTGCCATCAGTGAGCCCCGGGACAGCTATGGCTACACCTTC.

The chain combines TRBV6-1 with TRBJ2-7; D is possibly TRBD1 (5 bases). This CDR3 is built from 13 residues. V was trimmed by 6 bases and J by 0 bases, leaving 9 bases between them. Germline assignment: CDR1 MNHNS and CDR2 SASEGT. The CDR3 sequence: CASSMTVSYEQYF. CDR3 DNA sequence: TGTGCCAGCAGCATGACAGTCTCCTACGAGCAGTACTTC.

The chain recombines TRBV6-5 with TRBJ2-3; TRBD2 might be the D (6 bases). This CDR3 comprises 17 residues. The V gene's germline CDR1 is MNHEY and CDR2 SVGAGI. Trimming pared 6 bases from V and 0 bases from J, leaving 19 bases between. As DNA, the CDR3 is TGTGCCAGCAGCTCCTCCCAGCGGGCCACTAGCACAGATACGCAGTATTTT. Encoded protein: CASSSSQRATSTDTQYF.

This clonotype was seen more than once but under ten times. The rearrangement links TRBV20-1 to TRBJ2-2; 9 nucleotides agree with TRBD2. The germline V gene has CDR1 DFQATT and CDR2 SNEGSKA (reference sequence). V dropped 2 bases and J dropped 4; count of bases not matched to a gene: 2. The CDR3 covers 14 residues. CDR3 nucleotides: TGCAGTGCTAGAAATAGCGGGGGCACCGGGGAGCTGTTTTTT. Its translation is CSARNSGGTGELFF.

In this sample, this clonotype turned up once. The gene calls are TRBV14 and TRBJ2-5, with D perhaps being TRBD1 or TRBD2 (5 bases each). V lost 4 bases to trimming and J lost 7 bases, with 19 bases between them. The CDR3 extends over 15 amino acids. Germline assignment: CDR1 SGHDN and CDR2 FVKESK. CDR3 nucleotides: TGTGCCAGCAGCCCCACTGGGGGACCGGTGGGGACCCAGTACTTC. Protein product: CASSPTGGPVGTQYF.

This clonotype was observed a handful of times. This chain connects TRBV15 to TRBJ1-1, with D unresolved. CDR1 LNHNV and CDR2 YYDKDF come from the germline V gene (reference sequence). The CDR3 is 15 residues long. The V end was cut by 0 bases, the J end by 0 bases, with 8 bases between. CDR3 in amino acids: CATSRDWVVNTEAFF. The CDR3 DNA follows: TGTGCCACCAGCAGAGATTGGGTGGTGAACACTGAAGCTTTCTTT.

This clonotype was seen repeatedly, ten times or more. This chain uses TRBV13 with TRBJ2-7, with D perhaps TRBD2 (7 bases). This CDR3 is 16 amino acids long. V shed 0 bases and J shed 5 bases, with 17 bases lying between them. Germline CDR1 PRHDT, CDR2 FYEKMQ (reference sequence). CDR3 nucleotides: TGTGCCAGCAGCTTAGGGGCGGGGGCGCTGAGCCACGAGCAGTACTTC. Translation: CASSLGAGALSHEQYF.